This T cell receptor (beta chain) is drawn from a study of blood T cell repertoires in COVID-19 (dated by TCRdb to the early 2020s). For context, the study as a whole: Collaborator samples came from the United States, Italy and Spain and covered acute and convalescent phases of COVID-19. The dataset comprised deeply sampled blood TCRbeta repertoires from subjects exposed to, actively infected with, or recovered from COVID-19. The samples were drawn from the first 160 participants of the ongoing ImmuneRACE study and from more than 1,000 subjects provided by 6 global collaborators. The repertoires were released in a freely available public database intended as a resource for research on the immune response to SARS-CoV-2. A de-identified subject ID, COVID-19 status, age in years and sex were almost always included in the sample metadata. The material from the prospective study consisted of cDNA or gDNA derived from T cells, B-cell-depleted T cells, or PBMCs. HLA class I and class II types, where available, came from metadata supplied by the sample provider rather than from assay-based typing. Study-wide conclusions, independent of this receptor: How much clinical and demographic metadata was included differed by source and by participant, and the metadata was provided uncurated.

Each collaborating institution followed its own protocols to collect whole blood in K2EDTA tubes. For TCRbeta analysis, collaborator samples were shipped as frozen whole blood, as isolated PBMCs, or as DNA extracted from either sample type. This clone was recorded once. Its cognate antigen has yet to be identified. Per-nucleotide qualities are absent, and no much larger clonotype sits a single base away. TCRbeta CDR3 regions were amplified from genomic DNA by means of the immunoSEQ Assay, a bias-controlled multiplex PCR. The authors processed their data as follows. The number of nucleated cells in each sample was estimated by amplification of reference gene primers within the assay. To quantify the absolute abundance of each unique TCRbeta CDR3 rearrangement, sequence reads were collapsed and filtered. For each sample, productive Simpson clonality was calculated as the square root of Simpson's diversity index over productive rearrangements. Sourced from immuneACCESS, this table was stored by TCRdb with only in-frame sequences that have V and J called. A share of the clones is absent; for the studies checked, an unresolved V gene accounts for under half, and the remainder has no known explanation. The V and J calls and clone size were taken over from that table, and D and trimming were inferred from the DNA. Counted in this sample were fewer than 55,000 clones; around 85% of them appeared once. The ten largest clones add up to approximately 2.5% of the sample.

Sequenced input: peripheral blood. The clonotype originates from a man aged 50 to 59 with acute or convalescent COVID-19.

The CDR3 loop reads CASSRSTGDTEAFF. The bases read TGTGCCAGCAGCCGATCAACAGGGGACACTGAAGCTTTCTTT. The rearrangement combines TRBV11-2 with TRBJ1-1; the central 7 bases match TRBD1. Via the germline V gene, CDR1 is SGHAT and CDR2 FQNNGV. V is pruned by 5 bases and J by 3 bases, leaving 6 bases of the junction without a gene match. The CDR3 starts with the cysteine, ends with the phenylalanine, and has 14 residues. CDR3 DNA only is kept here, 42 bases in frame from base 1.